The 12 T cell receptor beta chains presented below share a single source sample, sequenced in a study of T-cell memory formation after mild COVID-19. TCRdb used MiXCR to reprocess the 5' RACE reads, holding one entry per CDR3 protein. This sample yields 310,000 or so distinct CDR3 sequences, of which approximately 15% are seen a single time; 20% to 25% belongs to the top ten. Sequenced material: PBMCs or a T cell subset sorted from them (not recorded which). These receptor sequences come from a young man who had mild COVID-19 (a few samples of this study predate the infection). Cell type and time point are not known.

This clonotype showed up many times. The rearrangement joins TRBV29-1 to TRBJ1-1, with D possibly being TRBD1 (6 bases). The CDR3 is 12 residues long. Germline V gene sequence: CDR1 SQVTM, CDR2 ANQGSEA. Trimming took 7 bases from V and 5 from J, leaving 14 bases between them. The CDR3: CSGYRVRTEAFF. CDR3 nucleotides: TGCAGCGGCTACAGGGTTAGGACTGAAGCTTTCTTT. The complete variable domain, with remaining parts taken from reference TRBV29-1 and TRBJ1-1, reads SAVISQKPSRDICQRGTSLTIQCQVDSQVTMMFWYRQQPGQSLTLIATANQGSEATYESGFVIDKFPISRPNLTFSTLTVSNMSPEDSSIYLCSGYRVRTEAFFGQGTRLTVV.

This clonotype has a handful of counts. This chain links TRBV6-2 or TRBV6-3 with TRBJ2-5; D remains ambiguous. The V gene lost 6 bases and the J gene lost 4 bases, with 12 bases spanning the gap. The germline V gene encodes CDR1 MNHEY and CDR2 SVGEGT. The CDR3 totals 13 residues. CDR3 sequence reads: CASRPPGSETQYF. The DNA of the CDR3 is TGTGCCAGCAGACCGCCAGGTTCAGAGACCCAGTACTTC.

CDR3: CASSGMNTEAFF. As DNA, the CDR3 is TGTGCCAGCAGTGGTATGAACACTGAAGCTTTCTTT. This chain joins TRBV12-3 or TRBV12-4 and TRBJ1-1, with D hard to call. V shed 5 bases and J shed 0 bases, with 4 bases lying between them. The CDR3 runs 12 residues.

The CDR3 DNA sequence: TGCAGCGTTGAAGGCCAGCGGGGATACAATGAGCAGTTCTTC. As protein: CSVEGQRGYNEQFF. This chain links TRBV29-1 with TRBJ2-1; 7 nucleotides align to TRBD2. The CDR3 length is 14 residues. The junction had 4 bases not matched to a gene; V was cut back by 1 base and J by 4 bases. Germline V lookup: CDR1 SQVTM, CDR2 ANQGSEA.

V is TRBV4-2 and J is TRBJ2-1; D possibly uses TRBD1 or TRBD2 (5 bases each). Per germline, CDR1 LGHNA and CDR2 YNFKEQ. CDR3 length: 15 residues. The V end was cut by 5 bases, the J end by 8 bases, with 19 bases between. In nucleotides, the CDR3 is TGTGCCAGCAGCGAGTTCGAGGCACTGGGGGATGAGCAGTTCTTC. This gives the protein CASSEFEALGDEQFF.

The genes are TRBV15 and TRBJ2-1; D unresolved. V was cut by 1 base and J by 8 bases, with 9 bases left in between. The germline V gene encodes CDR1 LNHNV and CDR2 YYDKDF (reference sequence). The CDR3 consists of 13 residues. CDR3 sequence: CATSRAYTDEQFF. CDR3 DNA sequence: TGTGCCACCAGCAGAGCTTACACGGATGAGCAGTTCTTC.

This clonotype was seen only a few times. CDR3 sequence: CASSSPPGNTIYF. DNA of the CDR3: TGCGCCAGCAGCTCACCTCCAGGAAACACCATATATTTT. The chain uses TRBV5-1 and TRBJ1-3, with D hard to call. The CDR3 has 13 amino acids. Deletions cut 3 bases from V and 4 bases from J, with 8 bases between. Germline V gene lookup returns CDR1 SGHRS and CDR2 YFSETQ.

The rearrangement links TRBV19 to TRBJ2-4; 11 bases are shared with TRBD2. Trimming cost V 5 bases and J 6 bases; bases outside gene matches: 9. Germline V gene sequence: CDR1 LNHDA, CDR2 SQIVND (reference sequence). The CDR3 is made up of 16 amino acids. CDR3 DNA sequence: TGTGCCAGTAGTCTATCACTAGCGGGGGCCCGAAACATTCAGTACTTC. As protein: CASSLSLAGARNIQYF.

This clonotype was observed many times. The CDR3 DNA sequence: TGTGCCAGCAGTTTTGGGCAGGGGAATAATTCACCCCTCCACTTT. This codes for CASSFGQGNNSPLHF. V is TRBV12-3 or TRBV12-4 and J is TRBJ1-6, with a weak D call TRBD1 (6 bases). V was shortened by 3 bases and J by 5 bases, with 11 bases between the two germline ends. CDR3 length equals 15 residues.

The chain is built from TRBV7-9 and TRBJ2-7; 9 bases line up with TRBD1. The V gene's germline CDR1 is SEHNR and CDR2 FQNEAQ (reference sequence). The CDR3 spans 12 residues. J was trimmed by 6 bases and V by 5 bases; bases with no gene match: 2. The CDR3 loop is CASSPTGGEQYV. The DNA of the CDR3 is TGTGCCAGCAGCCCGACAGGGGGCGAGCAGTACGTC.

This clonotype was counted ten times or more. V gene TRBV5-1 combines with J gene TRBJ2-2; D is possibly TRBD1 (5 bases). Looked up from germline, CDR1 is SGHRS and CDR2 is YFSETQ. The CDR3 covers 18 residues. V shed 0 bases and J shed 1 base, with 16 bases lying between them. Written as DNA, the CDR3 is TGCGCCAGCAGCTTGGAATCTGGTAGGGGCTGGAACACCGGGGAGCTGTTTTTT. It yields the protein CASSLESGRGWNTGELFF.

This clonotype was picked up a small number of times. This rearrangement joins TRBV15 to TRBJ1-2; no clear D gene. CDR1 is LNHNV, CDR2 YYDKDF, per germline (reference sequence). The CDR3 totals 15 residues. V was trimmed by 5 bases and J by 7 bases, leaving 20 bases between them. CDR3 bases: TGTGCCACCAGCCCGTCAAGGGATTCCTTGGGTGGCTACACCTTC. Amino acids: CATSPSRDSLGGYTF. The full variable domain, completed using reference TRBV15 and TRBJ1-2, is DAMVIQNPRYQVTQFGKPVTLSCSQTLNHNVMYWYQQKSSQAPKLLFHYYDKDFNNEADTPDNFQSRRPNTSFCFLDIRSPGLGDTAMYLCATSPSRDSLGGYTFGSGTRLTVV.